The sequence of this T cell receptor beta chain was determined in a study of cytomegalovirus exposure and HLA in healthy donors. 13 Jbeta primers and 60 Vbeta primers were used for the PCR. Clones were sequenced by immunoSEQ multiplex PCR, and TCRdb holds only the in-frame ones, with some missing. The sample consists of fewer than 150,000 clones, 66% of them appearing once. In regard to this clone: Antigen: not known.

Overall study results and limits: Some TCR beta chains (164 of them) were listed as cytomegalovirus-associated. With later analysis, a missense DCLRE1C variant became linked to TCR beta V- and J-gene trimming. The authors judged a highly shared variant cluster likely a sequencing artifact.

Germline lookup yields CDR1 LGHNT and CDR2 FRNRAP. The CDR3 totals 15 residues. The sequenced sample consisted of PBMCs. This chain uses TRBV12-5 with TRBJ2-5, with 9 bases aligning to TRBD2. Gene TRBJ2-7 matches the end of the DNA better, so the J call may be wrong. The TCR comes from a human donor in good health. Written as DNA, the CDR3 is TGTGCTAGTGGACCTCCGAATAGCGGGAGATACGAGCAGTACTTC. Its protein product is CASGPPNSGRYEQYF.